The 30 T cell receptor beta chains given below trace back to one sample, sequenced in a study of shared clonotypes between healthy human individuals. The table came from immunoSEQ multiplex PCR; TCRdb's copy has only in-frame clones and leaves some out. This table holds about 1,900,000 clones, approximately 94% found once. Naivety among CD8 cells was defined by CD45RO negativity and positive CCR7 selection, thereby excluding terminally differentiated effector memory CD45RA+ cells. The sample was naive CD8+ T cells sorted from blood. All receptors derive from a man aged 18 to 35 in good health.

This clone was detected only once. The chain recombines TRBV9 with TRBJ2-3; TRBD2 is a possible D gene (5 bases). The germline V gene has CDR1 SGDLS and CDR2 YYNGEE. Trimming stripped 0 bases from V and 2 bases from J, with 10 bases between. The CDR3 length is 15 residues. The CDR3 DNA reads as TGTGCCAGCAGCGTAGAGGCTAGCCCCACAGATACGCAGTATTTT. Its protein is CASSVEASPTDTQYF. Complete variable domain (other parts from reference TRBV9 and TRBJ2-3): DSGVTQTPKHLITATGQRVTLRCSPRSGDLSVYWYQQSLDQGLQFLIQYYNGEERAKGNILERFSAQQFPDLHSELNLSSLELGDSALYFCASSVEASPTDTQYFGPGTRLTVL.

The chain has TRBV4-2 and TRBJ2-7, with 9 positions matching TRBD2. CDR3 size: 16 residues. Germline lookup yields CDR1 LGHNA and CDR2 YNFKEQ. V was pared by 0 bases and J by 2 bases, with 5 bases of the junction left unmatched. CDR3 protein: CASSQEASGEAYEQYF. In DNA form, the CDR3 reads TGTGCCAGCAGCCAAGAAGCTAGCGGGGAGGCCTACGAGCAGTACTTC.

V and J are TRBV4-1 and TRBJ2-7, with TRBD2 as a possible D gene (6 bases). There are 15 residues in the CDR3. Germline V gene lookup returns CDR1 MGHRA and CDR2 YSYEKL. Deletions cut 3 bases from V and 2 bases from J, with 14 bases between. CDR3 DNA sequence: TGCGCCAGCAGCCAGGAGGGGCCTTACACCTACGAGCAGTACTTC. It specifies CASSQEGPYTYEQYF.

The J gene is TRBJ1-1, the V gene TRBV29-1, with D perhaps TRBD1 (5 bases). Between the trimmed V and J ends, which lost 7 bases and 0 bases, there was a span of 9 bases. Per germline, CDR1 SQVTM and CDR2 ANQGSEA. CDR3 length: 12 amino acids. This CDR3 reads CSAPGLNTEAFF. The CDR3, as DNA: TGCAGCGCCCCAGGGTTGAACACTGAAGCTTTCTTT.

V is TRBV6-1 and J is TRBJ2-2; the D is unclear. Germline-derived CDR1 and CDR2 are MNHNS and SASEGT. Trimming left V 4 bases short and J 0 bases short, with 15 bases between. The CDR3 totals 17 residues. The CDR3 DNA follows: TGTGCCAGCAGTGCTTACTACGACCCTACGAACACCGGGGAGCTGTTTTTT. Translation: CASSAYYDPTNTGELFF.

CDR3 loop: CASSQDEGGNQPQHF. Written as DNA, the CDR3 is TGTGCCAGCAGCCAAGACGAAGGTGGCAATCAGCCCCAGCATTTT. The V call is TRBV4-2, the J call TRBJ1-5; D ambiguous. CDR3 length equals 15 residues. With 0 bases removed from V and 2 bases from J, the gap between germline ends came to 8 bases. CDR1 LGHNA and CDR2 YNFKEQ come from the germline V gene.

The V call is TRBV28, the J call TRBJ2-1; D is possibly TRBD1 (5 bases). This CDR3 has 16 amino acids. Trimming removed 4 bases at V and 0 bases at J, with 13 bases between. CDR1 and CDR2 from the germline V gene are MDHEN and SYDVKM. The chain's CDR3 is CASSSQTAGSYNEQFF. CDR3 DNA sequence: TGTGCCAGCAGTTCTCAGACAGCAGGCTCCTACAATGAGCAGTTCTTC.

CDR3 protein: CASSESREMNTEAFF. For the CDR3, the DNA is TGTGCCAGCAGCGAATCCAGGGAGATGAACACTGAAGCTTTCTTT. This sequence joins TRBV9 and TRBJ1-1, with D tentatively TRBD1 (5 bases). CDR1 SGDLS and CDR2 YYNGEE come from the germline V gene. V gave up 3 bases and J gave up 0 bases, with 12 bases separating them. The CDR3 spans 15 residues.

This clone was found once. The chain is built from TRBV28 and TRBJ2-7; 12 bases are a match to TRBD2. This CDR3 is built from 15 residues. Losses at the gene ends were 3 bases for V and 2 bases for J; bases not matched to a gene: 2. Germline V gene lookup returns CDR1 MDHEN and CDR2 SYDVKM. The CDR3 sequence: CASSFTSGGTYEQYF. CDR3 DNA: TGTGCCAGCAGTTTTACTAGCGGGGGGACCTACGAGCAGTACTTC. Full variable domain (rest looked up from reference TRBV28 and TRBJ2-7): DVKVTQSSRYLVKRTGEKVFLECVQDMDHENMFWYRQDPGLGLRLIYFSYDVKMKEKGDIPEGYSVSREKKERFSLILESASTNQTSMYLCASSFTSGGTYEQYFGPGTRLTVT.

The CDR3 sequence is CASNSGTSGDTQYF. The CDR3 DNA reads TGTGCCAGCAATAGCGGGACCTCAGGAGATACGCAGTATTTT. V is TRBV6-5 and J is TRBJ2-3; the match to TRBD2 covers 8 bases. The CDR3 totals 14 residues. V gave up 7 bases and J gave up 5 bases; unmatched junction bases: 8. Germline CDR1 is MNHEY and CDR2 is SVGAGI.

The rearrangement uses TRBV5-6 and TRBJ2-1, with 9 bases aligning to TRBD1. The J segment lost 6 bases and the V segment lost 1 base, leaving 5 bases of the junction unmatched. The CDR3 runs 15 residues. Per the germline V gene, CDR1 is SGHDT and CDR2 is YYEEEE. Here the CDR3 reads CASSLLTGGVNEQFF. In nucleotides, the CDR3 is TGTGCCAGCAGCTTGTTGACAGGGGGAGTCAATGAGCAGTTCTTC.

As for this clone: This specimen includes other DNA sequences encoding the same CDR3. J is TRBJ2-7 and V is TRBV2; the D is unclear. Germline V lookup: CDR1 SNHLY, CDR2 FYNNEI. The CDR3 spans 13 residues. The V and J ends lost 0 bases and 1 base respectively, with 4 bases between them. The CDR3 sequence: CASSEAASYEQYF. The CDR3 DNA is TGTGCCAGCAGTGAAGCGGCTTCCTACGAGCAGTACTTC. The variable domain in full, with the rest retrieved from reference TRBV2 and TRBJ2-7, is EPEVTQTPSHQVTQMGQEVILRCVPISNHLYFYWYRQILGQKVEFLVSFYNNEISEKSEIFDDQFSVERPDGSNFTLKIRSTKLEDSAMYFCASSEAASYEQYFGPGTRLTVT.

The chain combines TRBV6-1 with TRBJ1-4, with D possibly TRBD1 on 6 matching bases. Germline V gives CDR1 MNHNS, CDR2 SASEGT. V lost 2 bases and J lost 6, with 19 bases in between. CDR3 size: 17 residues. The CDR3 region has the DNA TGTGCCAGCAGTGAAACCCGATTCGGGGGGCTCGATGAAAAACTGTTTTTT. Translating it yields CASSETRFGGLDEKLFF.

The chain recombines TRBV7-8 with TRBJ2-7, with D unresolved. This CDR3 region has 12 residues. The germline CDR1 and CDR2 sequences are SGHVS and FQNEAQ. Deletions cut 1 base from V and 5 bases from J, with 6 bases between. CDR3 region: CASSLGHDEQYF. Here the CDR3 DNA reads TGTGCCAGCAGCTTAGGACACGACGAGCAGTACTTC. Together with reference TRBV7-8 and TRBJ2-7, the CDR3 gives the full variable domain: GAGVSQSPRYKVAKRGQDVALRCDPISGHVSLFWYQQALGQGPEFLTYFQNEAQLDKSGLPSDRFFAERPEGSVSTLKIQRTQQEDSAVYLCASSLGHDEQYFGPGTRLTVT.

The chain has TRBV29-1 and TRBJ2-2; the match to TRBD1 covers 7 bases. Trimming removed 4 bases from V and 3 bases from J; junction bases left unmatched: 5. The CDR3 loop spans 14 amino acids. Per germline, CDR1 SQVTM and CDR2 ANQGSEA. The CDR3: CSVADREHTGELFF. CDR3 nucleotides: TGCAGCGTTGCCGACAGGGAGCACACCGGGGAGCTGTTTTTT.

The CDR3 DNA reads as TGTGCCAGCAGTGTTGGTCAGGGGGCCTACGAGCAGTACTTC. Translated: CASSVGQGAYEQYF. The chain is built from TRBV2 and TRBJ2-7, with 7 bases that match TRBD1. This CDR3 contains 14 residues. With 4 bases clipped from V and 2 bases from J, the junction kept 5 bases outside the gene matches. Germline CDR1 and CDR2: SNHLY and FYNNEI.

In regard to this clone: The sample holds other DNA sequences that translate to the same CDR3. The chain recombines TRBV29-1 with TRBJ2-1, with D possibly TRBD1 on 5 matching bases. The CDR3 is 12 residues long. Per germline, CDR1 SQVTM and CDR2 ANQGSEA. V lost 1 base and J lost 6, with 7 bases in between. For the CDR3, the DNA is TGCAGCGTTGAAGTAAGGGGCAATGAGCAGTTCTTC. This gives the protein CSVEVRGNEQFF.

The rearrangement joins TRBV6-6 to TRBJ1-4; 9 positions agree with TRBD1. V shed 2 bases, J shed 7 bases, and the junction held 5 bases outside the gene matches. Germline V gives CDR1 MNHNY, CDR2 SVGAGI (reference sequence). CDR3 size: 15 residues. CDR3 nucleotides: TGTGCCAGCAGTTACCCGACAGGGGGGGGTGAAAAACTGTTTTTT. It yields the protein CASSYPTGGGEKLFF.

The chain is built from TRBV4-1 and TRBJ2-3, with unresolved D. V lost 4 bases and J 0 bases, leaving 14 bases between the germline ends. The length of the CDR3 is 16 residues. CDR1 and CDR2 from the germline V gene are MGHRA and YSYEKL. The CDR3 spells CASSLPQYPSTDTQYF. The DNA for the CDR3 is TGCGCCAGCAGCCTCCCGCAGTACCCTAGCACAGATACGCAGTATTTT.

The chain combines TRBV9 with TRBJ2-3, with a tentative D call TRBD2 (6 bases). This CDR3 region has 15 residues. CDR1 SGDLS and CDR2 YYNGEE come from the germline V gene. Deletions cut 3 bases from V and 3 bases from J, with 14 bases between. The chain's CDR3 is CASSEEGFGTDTQYF. The CDR3 DNA is TGTGCCAGCAGCGAGGAGGGGTTCGGGACAGATACGCAGTATTTT.

The CDR3 DNA is TGTGCCAGCAGTGAATCGGGACTAGCGGGAGTTTCAGATACGCAGTATTTT. This encodes CASSESGLAGVSDTQYF. The chain carries TRBV25-1 and TRBJ2-3; 14 bases map to TRBD2. Germline lookup yields CDR1 MGHDK and CDR2 SYGVNS. The CDR3 is 17 amino acids. With 1 base clipped from V and 4 bases from J, the junction kept 4 bases outside the gene matches.

This rearrangement joins TRBV11-2 to TRBJ1-2; D unresolved. CDR3 size: 16 residues. Germline assignment: CDR1 SGHAT and CDR2 FQNNGV. V shed 5 bases and J shed 8 bases, with 24 bases lying between them. CDR3 DNA: TGTGCCAGCAGCCGCCCGGGTAGTGCAGGTCTTGAGGGCTACACCTTC. This encodes CASSRPGSAGLEGYTF. The entire variable domain, with the rest obtained from reference TRBV11-2 and TRBJ1-2, is as follows: EAGVAQSPRYKIIEKRQSVAFWCNPISGHATLYWYQQILGQGPKLLIQFQNNGVVDDSQLPKDRFSAERLKGVDSTLKIQPAKLEDSAVYLCASSRPGSAGLEGYTFGSGTRLTVV.

The chain is built from TRBV5-8 and TRBJ2-1; TRBD1 matches at 7 bases. V dropped 4 bases and J dropped 8; count of bases not matched to a gene: 12. CDR1 is SGHTS and CDR2 is YDEGEE in the germline V gene. CDR3 length equals 15 residues. Written as DNA, the CDR3 is TGTGCCAGCAGCCGTCTACAGGGGACCCCCCATGAGCAGTTCTTC. Protein product: CASSRLQGTPHEQFF. The entire variable domain, with the rest obtained from reference TRBV5-8 and TRBJ2-1, is as follows: EAGVTQSPTHLIKTRGQQATLRCSPISGHTSVYWYQQALGLGLQFLLWYDEGEERNRGNFPPRFSGRQFPNYSSELNVNALELEDSALYLCASSRLQGTPHEQFFGPGTRLTVL.

Many counts were recorded for this clone. CDR3 region: CASSPRAVTSGIRETQYF. The DNA for the CDR3 is TGTGCCAGCAGCCCCAGGGCCGTGACTAGCGGGATTCGGGAGACCCAGTACTTC. V usage is TRBV7-9 and J usage is TRBJ2-5; 11 nucleotides align to TRBD2. With V trimmed by 5 bases and J by 5 bases, 16 bases remained unmatched. Germline CDR1 and CDR2: SEHNR and FQNEAQ (reference sequence). This CDR3 is 18 amino acids long.

V and J are TRBV7-8 and TRBJ1-1, with D hard to call. Germline lookup yields CDR1 SGHVS and CDR2 FQNEAQ. The CDR3 spans 13 residues. Trimming took 1 base from V and 3 from J, leaving 6 bases between them. DNA of the CDR3: TGTGCCAGCAGCTTAGGGCTGGACACTGAAGCTTTCTTT. It specifies CASSLGLDTEAFF.

This chain uses TRBV7-2 with TRBJ2-5, with 8 bases matching TRBD2. This CDR3 is built from 16 residues. V dropped 4 bases and J dropped 5; count of bases not matched to a gene: 12. The germline V gene encodes CDR1 SGHTA and CDR2 FQGNSA. The CDR3, as DNA: TGTGCCAGCAGCTCTTACTCGGGACTAGAAGGGGAGACCCAGTACTTC. Translating it yields CASSSYSGLEGETQYF.

In the case of this clone: The sample has other DNA sequences that encode this CDR3 too. This sequence joins TRBV4-1 and TRBJ2-7; TRBD2 matches at 11 bases. Germline V gives CDR1 MGHRA, CDR2 YSYEKL. V lost 2 bases, J lost 2 bases, and 2 bases stayed unmatched. This CDR3 comprises 15 residues. CDR3 nucleotide sequence: TGCGCCAGCAGCCAAACTAGCGGGGGAGCCTACGAGCAGTACTTC. Protein sequence: CASSQTSGGAYEQYF.

The chain is built from TRBV9 and TRBJ1-2; 7 nucleotides agree with TRBD1. The trim removed 2 bases at V and 4 bases at J, leaving 5 bases unmatched. This CDR3 contains 14 residues. Per the germline V gene, CDR1 is SGDLS and CDR2 is YYNGEE. Here the CDR3 DNA reads TGTGCCAGCAGCGTGCCAGGGGGTTCCTATGGCTACACCTTC. Its protein is CASSVPGGSYGYTF.

This clone was counted once. The chain recombines TRBV1 with TRBJ1-4; the table's D call TRBD1 went unverified against the DNA. TRBV1 is reported as a pseudogene. The CDR3 runs 18 residues. The CDR3 coding sequence is TGCACCAGCAGCCAAGATCCTTCGCCCTGGACAGGGAATGAAAAACTGTTTTTT. It is translated as CTSSQDPSPWTGNEKLFF.

Comments on this clone: The identical CDR3 is also encoded by other nucleotide sequences in the sample. The rearrangement uses TRBV13 and TRBJ2-7, with D perhaps matching TRBD2 (5 bases). Trimming took 1 base from V and 7 from J, leaving 5 bases between them. Germline V gene sequence: CDR1 PRHDT, CDR2 FYEKMQ (reference sequence). This CDR3 contains 11 residues. In DNA form, the CDR3 reads TGTGCCAGCAGCTTAGCGGGAGAGCAGTACTTC. Amino acid sequence: CASSLAGEQYF.